This T cell receptor (beta chain) is drawn from a study of cytomegalovirus exposure and HLA in healthy donors. This clone was detected once. Its antigen is not known. PCR used 60 Vbeta primers and 13 Jbeta primers. Assay: immunoSEQ multiplex PCR; the TCRdb copy retains only in-frame clones and omits some. Here the sample spans around 100,000 clones, 63% being singletons. Germline assignment: CDR1 ENHRY and CDR2 SYGVKD. The CDR3 spans 15 residues. Trimming removed 2 bases at V and 4 bases at J, with 12 bases between. Study-level points and caveats: There were reportedly fewer N-insertions in an Asian-associated ancestry cluster than the roughly 670-donor mean, in a later analysis. What a later analysis showed was that several of the most significant clusters appeared linked to common viral pathogens. Altogether, 150 to 200 TCR beta chains were recorded as cytomegalovirus-associated. Among the sequence variants, a highly shared cluster was likely an artifact of sequencing.

This sequence was found in a human donor in good health. V gene TRBV10-3 combines with J gene TRBJ1-3; D gene uncertain. Sequenced input: PBMCs. The CDR3 sequence is CAISEGLEAGNTIYF. The CDR3 nucleotides are TGTGCCATCAGTGAGGGGCTCGAAGCCGGAAACACCATATATTTT.